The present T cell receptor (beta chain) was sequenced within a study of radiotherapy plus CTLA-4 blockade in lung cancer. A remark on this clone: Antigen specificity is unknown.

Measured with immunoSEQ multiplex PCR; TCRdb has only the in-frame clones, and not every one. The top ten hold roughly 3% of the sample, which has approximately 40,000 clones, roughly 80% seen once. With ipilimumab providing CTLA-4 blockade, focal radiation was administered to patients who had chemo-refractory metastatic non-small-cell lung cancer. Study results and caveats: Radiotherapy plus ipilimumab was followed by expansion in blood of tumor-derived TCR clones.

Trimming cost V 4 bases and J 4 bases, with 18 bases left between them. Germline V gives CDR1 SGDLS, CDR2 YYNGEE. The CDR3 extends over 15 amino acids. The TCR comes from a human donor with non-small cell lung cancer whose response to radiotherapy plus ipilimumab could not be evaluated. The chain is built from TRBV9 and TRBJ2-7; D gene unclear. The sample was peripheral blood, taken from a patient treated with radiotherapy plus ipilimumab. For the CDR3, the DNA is TGTGCCAGCAGCCCCCAACCTGGGCAGAATTACGAGCAGTACTTC. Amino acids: CASSPQPGQNYEQYF.